The clone carrying this TCR beta chain was seen at least ten times. This CDR3 is 15 amino acids long. Per germline, CDR1 SGHTA and CDR2 FQGTGA. Trimming took 3 bases from V and 3 from J; bases not matched to a gene: 3. The source of the sample is a study of T cells after yellow fever vaccination. Via MiXCR, TCRdb re-called the 5' RACE reads, giving one row per CDR3 protein. The table includes a few hundred thousand distinct CDR3 sequences, about 3.9% detected once. This receptor was taken from a man aged 18 to 30 who received the YFV17D yellow fever vaccine. The sequences come from PBMCs, collected 15 days after the yellow fever booster vaccination. The chain joins TRBV7-3 to TRBJ2-2; TRBD1 agrees at 8 bases. The CDR3 DNA sequence: TGTGCCAGCAGCTTCAGGGGGCAGGACACCGGGGAGCTGTTTTTT. Protein: CASSFRGQDTGELFF.